The following is a TCR beta chain sequence with its context. CDR3 size: 16 residues. V was clipped by 1 base and J by 1 base, with 11 bases between them. Germline CDR1 SGHAT, CDR2 FQNNGV. These data originate in a study of T cell changes during pregnancy in multiple sclerosis. Using immunoSEQ multiplex PCR, the repertoire was profiled, and TCRdb retains in-frame clones only, with some absent. The table has tens of thousands of clones, 88% seen once. The chain is built from TRBV11-2 and TRBJ2-1, with D perhaps TRBD1 (6 bases). This TCR was recovered from a female donor with multiple sclerosis, enrolled in a pregnancy study. Specimen: CD8+ T cells from peripheral blood mononuclear cells, collected in the third trimester of pregnancy. As DNA, the CDR3 is TGTGCCAGCAGCTTAGGACCAGGGGCGTCCTACAATGAGCAGTTCTTC. Protein sequence: CASSLGPGASYNEQFF.